This T cell receptor (beta chain) comes out of a study of blood T cell repertoires in COVID-19. Study as a whole: Samples taken during acute and convalescent COVID-19 were collected in the United States, Italy and Spain. T cells, B-cell-depleted T cells, or PBMCs supplied cDNA or gDNA.

In germline, CDR1 is MNHEY, CDR2 SMNVEV (reference sequence). Between the trimmed V and J ends, which lost 6 bases and 5 bases, there was a span of 19 bases. The CDR3 length is 15 residues. In the authors' workflow: Nucleated cell counts were estimated from reference gene primer amplification. Only in-frame clones appear in the TCRdb table, and some are missing; sequencing was by immunoSEQ multiplex PCR. That table is the source of V, J and clone size, and D and trimming were worked out from the DNA. The table includes some 450,000 clones, about 87% detected once. This TCR derives from a man between 18 and 35 years old with COVID-19, enrolled during active disease. The specimen sequenced was peripheral blood. The V call is TRBV27, the J call TRBJ1-1; perhaps TRBD1 as D (6 bases). CDR3 sequence (DNA): TGTGCCAGCAGAAAGGGGGACATTGCAGGAACTGAAGCTTTCTTT. Translated: CASRKGDIAGTEAFF.